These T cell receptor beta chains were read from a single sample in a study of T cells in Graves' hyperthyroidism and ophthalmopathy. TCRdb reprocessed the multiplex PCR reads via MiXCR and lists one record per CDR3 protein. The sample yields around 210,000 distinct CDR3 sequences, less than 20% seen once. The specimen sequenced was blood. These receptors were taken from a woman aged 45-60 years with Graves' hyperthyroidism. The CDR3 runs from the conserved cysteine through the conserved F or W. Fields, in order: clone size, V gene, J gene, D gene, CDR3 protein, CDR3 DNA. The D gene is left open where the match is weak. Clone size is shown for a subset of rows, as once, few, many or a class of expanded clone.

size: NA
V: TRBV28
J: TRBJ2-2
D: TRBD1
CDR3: CASSSNRQGVGELFF
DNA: TGTGCCAGCAGTTCCAACAGACAGGGGGTCGGGGAGCTGTTTTTT

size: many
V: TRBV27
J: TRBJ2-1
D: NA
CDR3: CASSSPTTITYNEQFF
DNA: TGTGCCAGCAGTTCCCCGACGACTATCACCTACAATGAGCAGTTCTTC

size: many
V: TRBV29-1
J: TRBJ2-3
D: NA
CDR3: CSVEDTGTWTDTQYF
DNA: TGCAGCGTTGAAGATACAGGGACGTGGACAGATACGCAGTATTTT

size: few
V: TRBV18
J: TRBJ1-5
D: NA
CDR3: CASSPQEGSGQPQHF
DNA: TGTGCCAGCTCACCACAGGAAGGGTCGGGTCAGCCCCAGCATTTT

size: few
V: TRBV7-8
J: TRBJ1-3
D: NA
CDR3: CASSTKGTGSENTIYF
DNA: TGTGCCAGCAGTACTAAAGGCACGGGCTCTGAAAACACCATATATTTT

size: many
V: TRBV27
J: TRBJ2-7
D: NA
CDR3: CASSLSVTESSYEQYF
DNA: TGTGCCAGCAGTTTATCGGTCACAGAGAGCTCCTACGAGCAGTACTTC

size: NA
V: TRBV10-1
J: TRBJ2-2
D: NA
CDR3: CASSAGGHTGELFF
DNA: TGCGCCAGCAGCGCCGGGGGGCACACCGGGGAGCTGTTTTTT

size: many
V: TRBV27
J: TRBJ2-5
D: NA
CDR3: CASSGARDETQYF
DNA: TGTGCCAGCAGTGGGGCTAGGGATGAGACCCAGTACTTC

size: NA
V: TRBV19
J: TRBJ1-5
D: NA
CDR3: CASSHTLGRSYQPQHF
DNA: TGTGCCAGTAGTCACACCTTGGGACGGTCGTATCAGCCCCAGCATTTT

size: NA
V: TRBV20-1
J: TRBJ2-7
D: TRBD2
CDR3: CSATTSGHNSYEQYF
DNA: TGCAGTGCTACTACTAGCGGGCATAATTCCTACGAGCAGTACTTC

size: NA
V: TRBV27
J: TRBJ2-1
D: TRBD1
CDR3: CASSFLVQGVHNEQFF
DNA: TGTGCCAGCAGTTTTTTAGTACAGGGGGTCCACAATGAGCAGTTCTTC

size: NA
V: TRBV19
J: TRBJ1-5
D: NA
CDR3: CASSRGGSSNQPQHF
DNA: TGTGCCAGTAGTAGGGGAGGCAGTAGCAATCAGCCCCAGCATTTT

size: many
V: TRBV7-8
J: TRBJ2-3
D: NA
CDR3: CASSLGGAGGTDTQYF
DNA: TGTGCCAGCAGCTTGGGGGGCGCGGGCGGGACCGATACGCAGTATTTT

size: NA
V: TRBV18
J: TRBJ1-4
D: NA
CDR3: CASSPQGGEKLFF
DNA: TGTGCCAGCTCACCCCAGGGAGGTGAAAAACTGTTTTTT

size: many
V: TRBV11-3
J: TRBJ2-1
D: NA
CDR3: CASSPNNEQFF
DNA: TGTGCCAGCAGCCCAAACAATGAGCAGTTCTTC

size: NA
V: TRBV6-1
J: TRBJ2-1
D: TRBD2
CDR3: CASSTGTSGRAVNEQFF
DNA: TGTGCCAGCAGTACCGGGACTAGCGGGAGGGCCGTCAATGAGCAGTTCTTC